The sample holds a few counts of the clone carrying this T cell receptor (beta chain). The data are from a study of T-cell reconstitution after alpha-beta-depleted transplantation in children. The authors prepared the TCRbeta library with unique molecular identifiers. TCRdb reprocessed the PCR reads via MiXCR and lists one record per CDR3 protein. The sample carries approximately 490,000 distinct CDR3 sequences, roughly an eighth recorded once. The CDR3 extends over 15 amino acids. Looked up from germline, CDR1 is MNHEY and CDR2 is SMNVEV (reference sequence). V dropped 1 base and J dropped 1; count of bases not matched to a gene: 1.

The rearrangement uses TRBV27 and TRBJ2-7; 10 nucleotides align to TRBD1. Specimen: PBMCs from the stem cell graft donor, collected from the stem cell graft. This TCR was recovered from a human donor who donated a stem cell graft to a child with combined immunodeficiency. CDR3 protein: CASSLLGQGSYEQYF. DNA of the CDR3: TGTGCCAGCAGTTTATTGGGACAGGGGTCCTACGAGCAGTACTTC.